The rows below give T cell receptor beta chains drawn from one sample of a study of blood T cell repertoires in COVID-19. The protocol was immunoSEQ multiplex PCR, while the TCRdb copy is restricted to in-frame clones and leaves out a portion. The repertoire holds some 42,000 clones, with around 90% as singletons. Material for sequencing was peripheral blood. The receptors stem from a human donor in a cohort sampled during active COVID-19. Both conserved end residues are part of each CDR3. D genes are given only for firm matches. The listing skips clone size in some rows; elsewhere it reads once, few, many or a size class.

NA	TRBV5-6	TRBJ1-2	NA	TGTGCCAGCAGTTTTGTGAGCTATGGCTACACCTTC	CASSFVSYGYTF
TRBD1	TRBV5-4	TRBJ1-6	NA	TGTGCCAGCAGCTTGAGTGTGACAGGGTGGAGATCACCCCTCCACTTT	CASSLSVTGWRSPLHF
TRBD1	TRBV10-3	TRBJ2-6	NA	TGTGCCATCAGTGGGACAGGGGGTCTACCTGGGGCCAACGTCCTGACTTTC	CAISGTGGLPGANVLTF
TRBD1	TRBV11-2	TRBJ1-2	NA	TGTGCCAGCAGCTCCTATAAATATGGACAGGGGGCGTTTGGCTACACCTTC	CASSSYKYGQGAFGYTF
NA	TRBV4-1	TRBJ2-6	NA	TGCGCCAGCAGCCACCCACTGATCTCTGGGGCCAACGTCCTGACTTTC	CASSHPLISGANVLTF
NA	TRBV12-3/TRBV12-4	TRBJ1-1	NA	TGTGCCAGCAGTTTTCAGGGAAGTGCTGAAGCTTTCTTT	CASSFQGSAEAFF
TRBD1	TRBV4-3	TRBJ1-4	NA	TGCGCCAGCAGCCAAGAGACAGGGGCGACTGAAAAACTGTTTTTT	CASSQETGATEKLFF
TRBD1	TRBV19	TRBJ1-2	NA	TGTGCCAGTAAAATGACAGGGATCTTCTATGGCTACACCTTC	CASKMTGIFYGYTF
NA	TRBV18	TRBJ1-6	NA	TGTGCCAGCTCACCATCCCGGACCCCGGGGTCACCCCTCCACTTT	CASSPSRTPGSPLHF
NA	TRBV11-3	TRBJ1-1	NA	TGTGCCAGCAGCTTAGATGCGGGGGACACTGAAGCTTTCTTT	CASSLDAGDTEAFF
TRBD1	TRBV11-2	TRBJ1-1	once	TGTGCCAGCAGCTTAGGCAGGACAGGGGGCGTCGTGAACACTGAAGCTTTCTTT	CASSLGRTGGVVNTEAFF
TRBD1	TRBV9	TRBJ1-6	NA	TGTGCCAGCAGCTCCGGAGGGTTAGGCGGGACAGATAATTCACCCCTCCACTTT	CASSSGGLGGTDNSPLHF
NA	TRBV3-1/TRBV3-2	TRBJ2-7	few	TGTGCCAGCACGATTGGGGCCGACGCCTACGAGCAGTACTTC	CASTIGADAYEQYF
TRBD1	TRBV29-1	TRBJ1-4	NA	TGCGGGACAGCACAGGGATCTGAAAAACTGTTTTTT	CGTAQGSEKLFF
NA	TRBV6-1	TRBJ2-7	few	TGTGCCAGCAGTGATCTAAGACACCTCTCCCACGAGCAGTACTTC	CASSDLRHLSHEQYF
NA	TRBV5-1	TRBJ1-1	NA	TGCGCCAGCAGCTTGTTTTCGGGGACTGAAGCTTTCTTT	CASSLFSGTEAFF
NA	TRBV19	TRBJ2-7	once	TGTGCCAGTAGTCCAGGGTCCTACGAGCAGTACTTC	CASSPGSYEQYF
TRBD1	TRBV7-2	TRBJ1-4	NA	TGTGCCAGCAGCCCCGGGACAGGGGACGAAAAACTGTTTTTT	CASSPGTGDEKLFF
TRBD2	TRBV11-2	TRBJ2-7	NA	TGTGCCAGCAGCTTGTTGTCCAGGCGGGGGGCGCACTACGAGCAGTACTTC	CASSLLSRRGAHYEQYF
NA	TRBV5-6	TRBJ2-7	NA	TGTGCCAGCAGCCCGGTGGGGGGACCGAAGTCCTACGAGCAGTACTTC	CASSPVGGPKSYEQYF
NA	TRBV11-2	TRBJ1-2	NA	TGTGCCAGCAGCTTAGAAAGGGGGAGTGTGGGCTACACCTTC	CASSLERGSVGYTF
TRBD1	TRBV4-3	TRBJ1-6	NA	TGCGCCAGCAGCCAAATACGTATCGCAGGACAGGGGAATTCACCCCTCCACTTT	CASSQIRIAGQGNSPLHF
NA	TRBV29-1	TRBJ2-6	NA	TGCAGCATCAGCGAGTTATGGAGCTCTGGGGCCAACGTCCTGACTTTC	CSISELWSSGANVLTF
TRBD1	TRBV2	TRBJ2-7	NA	TGTGCCAGCAGTGAAACCGCGGACAGGGGTGCATACGAGCAGTACTTC	CASSETADRGAYEQYF
NA	TRBV9	TRBJ2-7	NA	TGTGCCAGCAGCCTAAACCCGACTGATTCAAATAACGGGGAGCAGTACTTC	CASSLNPTDSNNGEQYF
TRBD1	TRBV7-2	TRBJ1-6	NA	TGTGCCAGCAGCTCCGGGACAGGGAATTCACCCCTCCACTTT	CASSSGTGNSPLHF
NA	TRBV19	TRBJ1-1	NA	TGTGCCAGTAGTATTCGGGGGGGTGAAGCTTTCTTT	CASSIRGGEAFF
NA	TRBV7-2	TRBJ2-7	NA	TGTGCCAGCAGCTTAGTGGCGGGACGAGCCGGCTACGAGCAGTACTTC	CASSLVAGRAGYEQYF
NA	TRBV7-2	TRBJ1-1	NA	TGTGCCAGCAGCCCCCAGGGAGGAGGCGAAGCTTTCTTT	CASSPQGGGEAFF
TRBD1	TRBV5-1	TRBJ1-1	NA	TGCGCCAGCAAATCGACAGGGGTATTGATGAACACTGAAGCTTTCTTT	CASKSTGVLMNTEAFF
NA	TRBV21-1	TRBJ1-2	NA	TGTGCCAGTTTATCAGGGGCATATGGCTACACCTTC	CASLSGAYGYTF
NA	TRBV6-5	TRBJ2-1	NA	TGTGCCAGCAGCCGAACTTGGCGGGTATACAATGAGCAGTTCTTC	CASSRTWRVYNEQFF
TRBD1	TRBV24-1	TRBJ1-1	NA	TGTGCCACCTCAGGAACCGGGACAGCGGACACTGAAGCTTTCTTT	CATSGTGTADTEAFF
NA	TRBV5-4	TRBJ2-7	NA	TGTGCCAGCACCCGGCTCAGCGGCAACTCCTACGAGCAGTACTTC	CASTRLSGNSYEQYF
TRBD2	TRBV3-1/TRBV3-2	TRBJ2-7	NA	TGTGCCAGCAGCCAAGATAGTACTAGCGGTACCTACGAGCAGTACTTC	CASSQDSTSGTYEQYF
TRBD1	TRBV7-2	TRBJ2-7	NA	TGTGCCAGCAGCCTCCGGACAGGAGATTCCTACGAGCAGTACTTC	CASSLRTGDSYEQYF
NA	TRBV5-1	TRBJ2-1	once	TGCGCCAGCAGCTGGGGGGACAGCCACAATGAGCAGTTCTTC	CASSWGDSHNEQFF
TRBD1	TRBV5-1	TRBJ1-2	NA	TGCGCCAGCAGCTTGGTTCCAGGGGGCTATGGCTACACCTTC	CASSLVPGGYGYTF
NA	TRBV5-4	TRBJ1-3	NA	TGTGCCAGCAGCTTGGACAGGGGAAACACCATATATTTT	CASSLDRGNTIYF
NA	TRBV27	TRBJ1-2	NA	TGTGCCAGCAGTTTGGTAGGAGGCTATGGCTACACCTTC	CASSLVGGYGYTF
TRBD1	TRBV25-1	TRBJ2-6	NA	TGTGCCAGCAGTGTGACAGGGGGCAGTCCTGGGGCCAACGTCCTGACTTTC	CASSVTGGSPGANVLTF
NA	TRBV11-2	TRBJ2-7	NA	TGTGCCAGCAGCCCGGGTTCCTTCGGGGGACTCTACGAGCAGTACTTC	CASSPGSFGGLYEQYF
NA	TRBV5-1	TRBJ2-7	NA	TGCGCCAGCAGCTTGGTGGGCGGGTACGAGCAGTACTTC	CASSLVGGYEQYF
NA	TRBV6-2/TRBV6-3	TRBJ1-1	once	TGTGCCAGCAGTTACTCGCCCTACTTTCGGGACCAATTCGGGGGAACTGAAGCTTTCTTT	CASSYSPYFRDQFGGTEAFF
NA	TRBV5-4	TRBJ2-7	NA	TGTGCCAGCAGCCGCGACAGGACAACCTACGAGCAGTACTTC	CASSRDRTTYEQYF
NA	TRBV21-1	TRBJ2-4	NA	TGTGCCAGCAGCAAAGTCTCCGAACGAGGGGGGGTATTAAGAAACATTCAGTACTTC	CASSKVSERGGVLRNIQYF
NA	TRBV7-2	TRBJ1-2	NA	TGTGCCAGCAGCCCCCATCCTAACTATGGCTACACCTTC	CASSPHPNYGYTF
NA	TRBV6-5	TRBJ1-2	NA	TGTGCCAGCAGTCCCCGAAGGGGCCTTAATGGCTACACCTTC	CASSPRRGLNGYTF
TRBD1	TRBV11-3	TRBJ2-7	NA	TGTGCCAGCAGCGGCCGGGACAGGGCTACCTACGAGCAGTACTTC	CASSGRDRATYEQYF
NA	TRBV21-1	TRBJ1-5	NA	TGTGCCACTCTGACAGGTCGCAATCAGCCCCAGCATTTT	CATLTGRNQPQHF
TRBD1	TRBV11-2	TRBJ1-2	once	TGTGCCAGCAGCCTAATAGGGGGCGCTAGGGATGGCTACACCTTC	CASSLIGGARDGYTF
TRBD1	TRBV18	TRBJ2-7	NA	TGTGCCAGCTCACCCCGGGACAGTAGCTACGAGCAGTACTTC	CASSPRDSSYEQYF
NA	TRBV7-9	TRBJ1-2	NA	TGTGCCAGCAGCTTAGGGCTGGACTATGGCTACACCTTC	CASSLGLDYGYTF
TRBD1	TRBV19	TRBJ2-7	NA	TGTGCCAGTAGCTACAGGGGGCTCTCCTACGAGCAGTACTTC	CASSYRGLSYEQYF
TRBD1	TRBV6-1	TRBJ1-2	few	TGTGCCAGCAGTGAAGGTCAGGGGGCCGACTATGGCTACACCTTC	CASSEGQGADYGYTF
NA	TRBV6-2/TRBV6-3	TRBJ1-1	NA	TGTGCCAGCAGTTACGCCGGGGGCACTGAAGCTTTCTTT	CASSYAGGTEAFF
NA	TRBV5-4	TRBJ1-1	NA	TGTGCCAGCAGCTTGGGCCTGAACCAAAAGGAGGTGGCTTTCTTT	CASSLGLNQKEVAFF
TRBD1	TRBV6-6	TRBJ1-2	once	TGTGCCAGCAGTTACCCGGGACAGGACTATGGCTACACCTTC	CASSYPGQDYGYTF